The 30 T cell receptor beta chains below all came from one sample that was sequenced in a study of glioma-infiltrating T cells. Using RNA template, CDR3s of TCR alpha and beta were amplified with iRepertoire arm-PCR. TCRdb re-called the multiplex PCR reads through MiXCR, storing one row per CDR3 protein. The sample lists approximately 120,000 distinct CDR3 sequences, approximately 25% occurring once. The sample consisted of glioma tissue, nonneoplastic brain tissue, or PBMCs (not recorded which). The receptors shown here come from a human donor with low-grade glioma or glioblastoma, undergoing nonglioma brain surgery, or in good health (not recorded which).

This clonotype was picked up many times. The rearrangement links TRBV12-3 or TRBV12-4 to TRBJ2-1; possible D gene TRBD2, 6 bases. Trimming took off 7 bases at V and 3 bases at J, with 13 bases between the two ends. The CDR3 is 14 amino acids. This chain's CDR3 is CASTPSGLYNEQFF. The CDR3 DNA sequence: TGTGCCAGCACCCCTTCGGGACTCTACAATGAGCAGTTCTTC.

This clonotype came up many times. This chain links TRBV19 with TRBJ2-5, with a possible D match to TRBD2 (6 bases). The CDR3 contains 15 residues. Trimming took off 6 bases at V and 5 bases at J, with 19 bases between the two ends. The V gene's germline CDR1 is LNHDA and CDR2 SQIVND (reference sequence). The CDR3 nucleotides read TGTGCCAGTAGCATCAAGCACGGAGGGTTGGAGACCCAGTACTTC. This codes for CASSIKHGGLETQYF. The whole variable domain, remainder taken from reference TRBV19 and TRBJ2-5, is DGGITQSPKYLFRKEGQNVTLSCEQNLNHDAMYWYRQDPGQGLRLIYYSQIVNDFQKGDIAEGYSVSREKKESFPLTVTSAQKNPTAFYLCASSIKHGGLETQYFGPGTRLLVL.

The chain carries TRBV12-3 or TRBV12-4 and TRBJ2-3; TRBD2 aligns across 13 bases. The V gene end was trimmed by 8 bases and the J gene end by 4 bases; junction bases not matched to a gene: 21. This CDR3 contains 20 residues. The CDR3: CASWAGDRDGLAGVSDTQYF. DNA of the CDR3: TGTGCCAGCTGGGCCGGTGACAGGGATGGACTAGCGGGAGTGTCAGATACGCAGTATTTT.

A word on this clonotype: A read error may be the cause here, since a much bigger clone is one base away. The V call is TRBV19, the J call TRBJ1-5; D may be TRBD1 (5 bases). This CDR3 contains 15 residues. V was shortened by 8 bases and J by 2 bases, with 16 bases between the two germline ends. Germline CDR1 is LNHDA and CDR2 is SQIVND (reference sequence). The CDR3 here is CASCGGEAGNQPQHF. The DNA for the CDR3 is TGTGCCAGTTGTGGGGGAGAGGCTGGCAATCAGCCCCAGCATTTT.

This clonotype was counted many times. J is TRBJ1-5 and V is TRBV28, with D unresolved. Germline loops: CDR1 MDHEN, CDR2 SYDVKM. The CDR3 is 12 residues long. Trimming left V 1 base short and J 11 bases short, with 9 bases between. The CDR3 spells CASSLYRVTQHF. The CDR3 region has the DNA TGTGCCAGCAGTTTATATAGGGTAACCCAGCATTTT.

On this clonotype: A much larger clone is a single base away; this may be a read error. The chain is built from TRBV7-9 and TRBJ2-3; 9 nucleotides match TRBD1. The length of the CDR3 is 16 residues. CDR1 is SEHNR and CDR2 is FQNEAQ in the germline V gene (reference sequence). The CDR3 here is CASSEQGARATDTQCF. The CDR3 nucleotides read TGTGCCAGCAGCGAACAGGGGGCGCGCGCCACAGATACGCAGTGTTTT. The whole variable domain, remainder taken from reference TRBV7-9 and TRBJ2-3, is DTGVSQNPRHKITKRGQNVTFRCDPISEHNRLYWYRQTLGQGPEFLTYFQNEAQLEKSRLLSDRFSAERPKGSFSTLEIQRTEQGDSAMYLCASSEQGARATDTQCFGPGTRLTVL.

The table lists this clonotype with many counts. The J gene is TRBJ1-5, the V gene TRBV7-9, with a tentative D call TRBD1 (5 bases). The CDR3 consists of 14 residues. The V gene lost 5 bases and the J gene lost 9 bases, with 17 bases spanning the gap. Germline assignment: CDR1 SEHNR and CDR2 FQNEAQ (reference sequence). The CDR3 DNA sequence: TGTGCCAGCAGCCGCGACAGTCTGGAGTCGCCCCAGCATTTT. Translation gives CASSRDSLESPQHF.

This clonotype was detected ten times or more. The CDR3 reads CASSWVTGTVVGYEQYF. The CDR3 coding sequence is TGTGCCAGCAGCTGGGTGACAGGGACCGTGGTTGGGTACGAGCAGTACTTC. The rearrangement links TRBV28 to TRBJ2-7; TRBD1 matches at 7 bases. V shed 6 bases and J 4 bases; nucleotides not matched to a gene: 18. The CDR3 has 17 residues. Germline CDR1 reads MDHEN; CDR2 reads SYDVKM.

In its sample, this clonotype was seen a few times. J is TRBJ2-5 and V is TRBV12-3 or TRBV12-4; TRBD1 aligns across 8 bases. This CDR3 region has 18 residues. Trimming cost V 5 bases and J 1 base; bases outside gene matches: 15. Written as DNA, the CDR3 is TGTGCCAGCAGTCCTATCCCGGGACAGGCACCCACCCAAGAGACCCAGTACTTC. The encoded protein is CASSPIPGQAPTQETQYF.

In this sample, this clonotype turned up many times. CDR3: CASSSLTQETQYF. The CDR3 bases are TGTGCCAGCAGTTCCCTGACCCAAGAGACCCAGTACTTC. The rearrangement links TRBV27 to TRBJ2-5; D is unclear. Trimming removed 4 bases from V and 1 base from J, with 7 bases in between. CDR3 length: 13 residues. The germline CDR1 and CDR2 sequences are MNHEY and SMNVEV (reference sequence).

Regarding this clonotype: Compared with germline, one end of the junction differs, possibly owing to a read error. V is TRBV7-9 and J is TRBJ2-3, with D perhaps assigned TRBD1 or TRBD2 (5 bases each). This CDR3 spans 15 amino acids. Germline V gives CDR1 SEHNR, CDR2 FQNEAQ (reference sequence). In DNA, the CDR3 is TGTGCCAGCAGCCCGACAGCGCCTAGCAAAGATACGCAGTATTTT. It yields the protein CASSPTAPSKDTQYF.

This clonotype was picked up one time. This sequence joins TRBV6-1 and TRBJ2-1; no clear D gene. V was shortened by 8 bases and J by 5 bases, with 13 bases between the two germline ends. Per germline, CDR1 MNHNS and CDR2 SASEGT. The CDR3 is 13 residues long. The CDR3 is CASALDLHNEQFF. The CDR3 region has the DNA TGTGCCAGCGCATTGGACCTTCACAATGAGCAGTTCTTC.

The sample holds many counts of this clonotype. The rearrangement joins TRBV7-9 to TRBJ2-1; the D is unclear. Germline assignment: CDR1 SEHNR and CDR2 FQNEAQ (reference sequence). The CDR3 length is 13 residues. V lost 3 bases and J 8 bases, leaving 11 bases between the germline ends. The CDR3 loop reads CASSFIHHYEQFF. The DNA of the CDR3 is TGTGCCAGCAGCTTCATACACCATTATGAGCAGTTCTTC.

This clonotype was seen repeatedly, ten times or more. This chain joins TRBV19 and TRBJ1-1, with D uncertain. CDR1 and CDR2 from the germline V gene are LNHDA and SQIVND (reference sequence). The CDR3 loop spans 15 amino acids. Trimming removed 7 bases from V and 1 base from J, with 16 bases in between. The CDR3 is CASNGVTRGNTEAFF. CDR3 nucleotides: TGTGCCAGTAATGGGGTCACTCGGGGGAACACTGAAGCTTTCTTT.

This clonotype was observed at least ten times. The rearrangement joins TRBV20-1 to TRBJ2-5, with D perhaps assigned TRBD1 or TRBD2 (5 bases each). Between the trimmed V and J ends, which lost 0 bases and 2 bases, there was a span of 13 bases. The CDR3 contains 15 residues. CDR1 is DFQATT and CDR2 is SNEGSKA in the germline V gene (reference sequence). CDR3 DNA sequence: TGCAGTGCTAGAGAGCCCGGGGACCCACAAGAGACCCAGTACTTC. It codes for CSAREPGDPQETQYF.

Comment on this clonotype: A much larger clonotype is one base distant, so this may be a read error. This sequence joins TRBV28 and TRBJ2-1, with 12 bases that match TRBD1. After removal of 8 bases from V and 7 bases from J, the junction contained 15 bases not matched to a gene. This CDR3 is 17 amino acids long. Germline V lookup: CDR1 MDHEN, CDR2 SYDVKM. The CDR3 here is CASGSRLGQGALNEQFF. The DNA of the CDR3 is TGTGCCAGCGGTTCCAGGCTGGGACAGGGGGCGCTGAATGAGCAGTTCTTC.

In its sample, this clonotype was seen many times. V usage is TRBV7-6 and J usage is TRBJ2-2; D unclear. CDR3 length equals 19 residues. Germline values: CDR1 SGHVS, CDR2 FNYEAQ. V was trimmed by 5 bases and J by 1 base, leaving 23 bases between them. The CDR3 nucleotides are TGTGCCAGCAGCGCCACCCCCGTTCTAGAAATGCTGAACACCGGGGAGCTGTTTTTT. This encodes CASSATPVLEMLNTGELFF.

Notes on this clonotype: A clone one base away is much larger, so this may be a read error. V is TRBV3-1 and J is TRBJ2-1; 10 nucleotides agree with TRBD2. Germline values: CDR1 LGHDT, CDR2 YNNKEL (reference sequence). V dropped 4 bases and J dropped 8; count of bases not matched to a gene: 17. The CDR3 runs 18 residues. The CDR3 sequence: CASSREVAGGHPSDEQFF. The CDR3 coding sequence is TGTGCCAGCAGCCGGGAAGTAGCGGGAGGCCACCCTTCGGATGAGCAGTTCTTC.

This clonotype was counted many times. The V gene is TRBV20-1, the J gene TRBJ2-1; D is perhaps TRBD2 (6 bases). Trimming pared 1 base from V and 5 bases from J, leaving 12 bases between. CDR3 length: 14 residues. CDR1 and CDR2 from the germline V gene are DFQATT and SNEGSKA (reference sequence). CDR3 sequence (DNA): TGCAGTGCTAGAGGGGAGGTAGCCAACAATGAGCAGTTCTTC. This encodes CSARGEVANNEQFF.

On this clonotype itself: A much larger clone sits a single nucleotide away, making a read error possible. V and J are TRBV10-3 and TRBJ1-1, with D unclear. Germline V gene lookup returns CDR1 ENHRY and CDR2 SYGVKD. The germline V and J ends were trimmed by 4 bases and 1 base, with 4 bases remaining between them. CDR3 length equals 12 residues. In DNA form, the CDR3 reads TGTGCCATCAGTGGGTGGAACACTGAAGCTTTCTTT. As protein: CAISGWNTEAFF.

Points on this clonotype: This sequence may be a read error, since a much larger clone differs from it by one base. The chain has TRBV19 and TRBJ1-6, with 7 bases that match TRBD1. The CDR3 sequence is 14 residues long. The trim removed 3 bases at V and 11 bases at J, leaving 7 bases unmatched. Germline CDR1 reads LNHDA; CDR2 reads SQIVND (reference sequence). CDR3 amino acids: CASSMRDRNPPLHF. CDR3 coding DNA: TGTGCCAGTAGTATGAGGGACAGAAATCCACCCCTCCACTTT. Using reference TRBV19 and TRBJ1-6 for the parts outside the CDR3, the full variable domain is DGGITQSPKYLFRKEGQNVTLSCEQNLNHDAMYWYRQDPGQGLRLIYYSQIVNDFQKGDIAEGYSVSREKKESFPLTVTSAQKNPTAFYLCASSMRDRNPPLHFGNGTRLTVT.

The chain joins TRBV30 to TRBJ2-5; 7 nucleotides match TRBD2. Per the germline V gene, CDR1 is GTSNPN and CDR2 is SVGIG (reference sequence). The CDR3 extends over 12 amino acids. The CDR3: CSSGETRGTQYF. CDR3 DNA sequence: TGTTCCAGCGGGGAGACAAGGGGGACCCAGTACTTC.

This clonotype was detected ten times or more. The chain recombines TRBV6-1 with TRBJ2-1, with D maybe TRBD1 (5 bases). CDR1 and CDR2 (germline): MNHNS, SASEGT. V was shortened by 7 bases and J by 2 bases, with 15 bases between the two germline ends. The CDR3 extends over 15 amino acids. The CDR3 DNA is TGTGCCAGCAACAAGGGCAGGGTCCCCTACAATGAGCAGTTCTTC. Its protein is CASNKGRVPYNEQFF.

At least ten counts were recorded for this clonotype. J is TRBJ2-5 and V is TRBV15; D is unresolved. V lost 0 bases and J lost 3, with 8 bases in between. The CDR3 spans 14 residues. The germline gives CDR1 LNHNV, CDR2 YYDKDF (reference sequence). The CDR3 region has the DNA TGTGCCACCAGCAGAGATCAGGCGGAAGAGACCCAGTACTTC. This gives the protein CATSRDQAEETQYF.

The table lists this clonotype with a few counts. This chain connects TRBV24-1 to TRBJ2-1; 9 positions match TRBD2. Germline CDR1 reads KGHDR; CDR2 reads SFDVKD. This CDR3 contains 14 residues. V shed 5 bases, J shed 8 bases, and the junction held 6 bases outside the gene matches. CDR3 bases: TGTGCCACCAGTGGGGGACTAGCTTTAGATGAGCAGTTCTTC. Protein sequence: CATSGGLALDEQFF.

This clonotype came up many times. CDR3 sequence reads: CSVVIRGLNTEAFF. CDR3 nucleotides: TGCAGCGTTGTTATCAGGGGACTGAACACTGAAGCTTTCTTT. This chain connects TRBV29-1 to TRBJ1-1; the D gene is possibly TRBD1 (6 bases). The CDR3 totals 14 residues. Trimming took off 4 bases at V and 0 bases at J, with 12 bases between the two ends. The V gene's germline CDR1 is SQVTM and CDR2 ANQGSEA.

The genes are TRBV29-1 and TRBJ2-7, with 8 bases aligning to TRBD1. V lost 8 bases to trimming and J lost 5 bases; unmatched junction nucleotides: 8. The CDR3 runs to 12 residues. The germline CDR1 and CDR2 sequences are SQVTM and ANQGSEA. The CDR3 DNA follows: TGCAGCATAGGACAGGGCGAGAACGAGCAGTACTTC. Its translation: CSIGQGENEQYF.

This clonotype occurred many times. This chain links TRBV25-1 with TRBJ1-2; possibly TRBD1 for D (6 bases). The CDR3 is 14 residues long. Trimming removed 6 bases at V and 3 bases at J, with 14 bases between. Per germline, CDR1 MGHDK and CDR2 SYGVNS. This CDR3 is CASSERQADYGYTF. CDR3 DNA sequence: TGTGCCAGCAGCGAGAGACAGGCCGACTATGGCTACACCTTC.

This clonotype was detected ten times or more. V and J are TRBV7-8 and TRBJ1-5; no definite D call. V lost 2 bases to trimming and J lost 3 bases, with 11 bases between them. Germline assignment: CDR1 SGHVS and CDR2 FQNEAQ. The CDR3 is 15 amino acids. Here the CDR3 DNA reads TGTGCCAGCAGCTTACTCTCGGGGATCAATCAGCCCCAGCATTTT. Protein product: CASSLLSGINQPQHF.

To note about this clonotype: Being one base from a much bigger clone, this may be a read error. The rearrangement joins TRBV2 to TRBJ2-5, with TRBD2 matching 9 bases. Per the germline V gene, CDR1 is SNHLY and CDR2 is FYNNEI. This CDR3 region has 15 residues. The CDR3 sequence: CASSGFAGGQEAQYF. The CDR3 nucleotides read TGTGCCAGCAGTGGGTTCGCGGGAGGGCAAGAGGCCCAGTACTTC.